This T cell receptor beta chain originates from a study of cytomegalovirus exposure and HLA in healthy donors. In the study overall: It was reported in a later analysis that the approximately 120 validation repertoires used the same platform as the 650 to 800 first-cohort repertoires.

Study-level points and caveats: Rare sequences made up most TCRs, while some public TCRs were found in many donors.

Concerning this clone itself: Its antigen is not identified.

The CDR3 loop spans 16 amino acids. Trimming took off 1 base at V and 7 bases at J, with 19 bases between the two ends. Germline values: CDR1 MGHDK, CDR2 SYGVNS. Measured with immunoSEQ multiplex PCR; TCRdb has only the in-frame clones, and not every one. This sample yields more than 140,000 clones, of which roughly nine tenths are seen a single time; about 3.5% belongs to the top ten. This sequence originates from a woman aged 18-29 years in good health and CMV-seropositive. V gene TRBV25-1 combines with J gene TRBJ2-5; D might be TRBD1 (7 bases). Sequenced material: PBMCs. The CDR3 DNA is TGTGCCAGCAGTGAATTGGGCAGGGGGAGGTTTGGGACCCAGTACTTC. Translating gives CASSELGRGRFGTQYF.